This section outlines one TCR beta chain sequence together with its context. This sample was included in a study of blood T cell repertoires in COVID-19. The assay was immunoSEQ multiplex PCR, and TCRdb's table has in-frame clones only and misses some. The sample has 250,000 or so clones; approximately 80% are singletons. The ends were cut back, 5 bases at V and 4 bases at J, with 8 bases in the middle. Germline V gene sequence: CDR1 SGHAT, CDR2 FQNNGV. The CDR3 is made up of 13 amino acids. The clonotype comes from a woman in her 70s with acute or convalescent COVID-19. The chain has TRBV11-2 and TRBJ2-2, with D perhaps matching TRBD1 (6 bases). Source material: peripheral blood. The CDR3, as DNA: TGTGCCAGCAGCCGGGACATCACCGGGGAGCTGTTTTTT. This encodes CASSRDITGELFF.